The 16 T cell receptor beta chains in this list originate from one sample, sequenced in a study of blood T cell repertoires in COVID-19. This table comes from immunoSEQ multiplex PCR, and its TCRdb copy is limited to in-frame clones, with some not included. The sample contains 330,000 or so clones, about 88% of which appear only once. The sequenced sample consisted of PBMCs or T cells enriched from blood (not recorded which). The receptors were gathered from a woman in her 30s who had been exposed to COVID-19.

This chain's CDR3 is CASSYSSLADSYEQYF. The CDR3 nucleotides read TGTGCCAGCAGTTACTCGAGTCTAGCGGATTCCTACGAGCAGTACTTC. The chain joins TRBV6-5 to TRBJ2-7, with 7 nucleotides matching TRBD2. CDR3 length: 16 residues. Trimming cost V 0 bases and J 1 base; bases outside gene matches: 6. The germline gives CDR1 MNHEY, CDR2 SVGAGI.

V gene TRBV29-1 combines with J gene TRBJ2-1; TRBD2 matches at 7 bases. This CDR3 comprises 15 residues. The germline gives CDR1 SQVTM, CDR2 ANQGSEA. J gave up 0 bases and V 1 base, and 3 bases lay outside the gene matches. The CDR3 nucleotides are TGCAGCGTTGAAGCGGGGGGAGGCTCCTACAATGAGCAGTTCTTC. As protein: CSVEAGGGSYNEQFF.

The CDR3: CASTLGTGGLVGELFF. CDR3 DNA sequence: TGTGCCAGCACCTTGGGGACAGGGGGCTTAGTCGGGGAGCTGTTTTTT. The chain is built from TRBV7-8 and TRBJ2-2, with 12 bases aligning to TRBD1. The trim removed 7 bases at V and 7 bases at J, leaving 10 bases unmatched. Germline CDR1 is SGHVS and CDR2 is FQNEAQ. CDR3 length: 16 residues.

This sequence joins TRBV3-1 (or the pseudogene TRBV3-2) and TRBJ1-1; no firm D call. CDR3 length: 14 residues. Trimming removed 4 bases from V and 1 base from J, with 10 bases in between. Germline CDR1 and CDR2: LGHDT and YNNKEL (reference sequence). The CDR3 bases are TGTGCCAGCAGCCGTAGCCCGGGGAACACTGAAGCTTTCTTT. Its translation: CASSRSPGNTEAFF.

The CDR3, as DNA: TGTGCCAGCATGGAGGGGTCGGTGCGAGGGGAGACCCAGTACTTC. It is translated as CASMEGSVRGETQYF. The chain has TRBV28 and TRBJ2-5, with D tentatively TRBD2 (6 bases). There are 15 residues in the CDR3. The ends were cut back, 7 bases at V and 5 bases at J, with 20 bases in the middle. Looked up from germline, CDR1 is MDHEN and CDR2 is SYDVKM.

The CDR3 bases are TGTGCCAGTAGTATCTTCGCGGGAGAGTCCTACAATGAGCAGTTCTTC. This codes for CASSIFAGESYNEQFF. This chain connects TRBV19 to TRBJ2-1; 7 bases line up with TRBD2. This CDR3 has 16 amino acids. Germline V gene sequence: CDR1 LNHDA, CDR2 SQIVND (reference sequence). Trimming at V came to 3 bases and at J to 1 base, leaving 6 bases not matched to a gene.

The chain links TRBV27 to TRBJ2-3, with TRBD2 as a possible D gene (6 bases). The CDR3 contains 17 residues. CDR1 and CDR2 (germline): MNHEY, SMNVEV (reference sequence). V was clipped by 4 bases and J by 0 bases, with 17 bases between them. The chain's CDR3 is CASSSLTAGTSTDTQYF. As DNA, the CDR3 is TGTGCCAGCAGTTCCCTTACTGCCGGGACTAGCACAGATACGCAGTATTTT.

V and J are TRBV30 and TRBJ1-1; TRBD1 agrees at 7 bases. Trimming at V came to 8 bases and at J to 1 base, leaving 4 bases not matched to a gene. The CDR3 consists of 12 residues. From germline, CDR1 is GTSNPN and CDR2 SVGIG (reference sequence). Here the CDR3 DNA reads TGTGCCGGGGACAGACCGAACACTGAAGCTTTCTTT. Protein: CAGDRPNTEAFF.

The genes are TRBV3-1 (or the pseudogene TRBV3-2) and TRBJ2-3, with a tentative D call TRBD2 (6 bases). The CDR3 loop spans 15 amino acids. Trimming stripped 4 bases from V and 2 bases from J, with 13 bases between. CDR1 is LGHDT and CDR2 is YNNKEL in the germline V gene (reference sequence). CDR3 DNA: TGTGCCAGCAGCCTGAGGGGCGGGAACACAGATACGCAGTATTTT. Protein sequence: CASSLRGGNTDTQYF.

The chain uses TRBV3-1 (or the pseudogene TRBV3-2) and TRBJ1-5; 7 nucleotides match TRBD1. The CDR3 runs to 15 residues. Unmatched junction bases numbered 7, after V lost 1 base and J lost 7 bases. Per the germline V gene, CDR1 is LGHDT and CDR2 is YNNKEL (reference sequence). The CDR3 loop reads CASSQGQGSTQPQHF. The DNA for the CDR3 is TGTGCCAGCAGCCAAGGACAGGGATCTACCCAGCCCCAGCATTTT.

V usage is TRBV18 and J usage is TRBJ2-6; unclear D gene. V lost 4 bases and J 0 bases, leaving 7 bases between the germline ends. Germline CDR1 reads KGHSH; CDR2 reads LQKENI. CDR3 length equals 15 residues. CDR3 protein: CASSQSVSGANVLTF. The CDR3 DNA reads as TGTGCCAGCTCACAAAGCGTCTCTGGGGCCAACGTCCTGACTTTC.

V gene TRBV5-8 combines with J gene TRBJ2-7, with 7 bases identical to TRBD1. This CDR3 is built from 15 residues. CDR1 is SGHTS, CDR2 YDEGEE, per germline. Trimming took 5 bases from V and 0 from J; bases not matched to a gene: 8. The CDR3 reads CASRFRDRPSYEQYF. CDR3 DNA: TGTGCCAGCAGGTTCCGGGACAGACCCTCCTACGAGCAGTACTTC.

The genes are TRBV5-1 and TRBJ2-3, with TRBD1 matching 9 bases. CDR1 and CDR2 from the germline V gene are SGHRS and YFSETQ. The J segment lost 8 bases and the V segment lost 3 bases, leaving 10 bases of the junction unmatched. The CDR3 spans 15 residues. CDR3 region: CASSSTGTGMGTQYF. The CDR3 region has the DNA TGCGCCAGCAGCTCAACCGGGACAGGGATGGGTACGCAGTATTTT.

This clone has more than one count but fewer than ten. CDR3 protein: CASSEGGLRIGAFF. CDR3 DNA sequence: TGTGCCAGCAGTGAAGGTGGGTTGCGGATTGGAGCTTTCTTT. The chain employs TRBV25-1 and TRBJ1-1; no firm D call. Germline assignment: CDR1 MGHDK and CDR2 SYGVNS. V lost 2 bases and J lost 10, with 17 bases in between. The CDR3 has 14 residues.

The rearrangement links TRBV29-1 to TRBJ1-1, with D hard to call. Germline assignment: CDR1 SQVTM and CDR2 ANQGSEA. V gave up 7 bases and J gave up 2 bases, with 20 bases separating them. This CDR3 is built from 15 residues. Here the CDR3 reads CSALSRDTGNTEAFF. The DNA of the CDR3 is TGCAGCGCCTTATCCCGGGATACGGGTAACACTGAAGCTTTCTTT.

V is TRBV18 and J is TRBJ1-1; 7 bases map to TRBD1. V trimming: 5 bases; J trimming: 3 bases; junction bases outside the gene matches: 3. Looked up from germline, CDR1 is KGHSH and CDR2 is LQKENI. The CDR3 extends over 13 amino acids. CDR3 residues: CASSVQGYTEAFF. CDR3 DNA sequence: TGTGCCAGCTCAGTACAGGGGTACACTGAAGCTTTCTTT.